The 24 T cell receptor beta chains presented below share a single source sample, sequenced in a study of long-term antiretroviral therapy in people with HIV. Survey-level resolution applied to immunoSEQ assay v3.0. The protocol was immunoSEQ multiplex PCR, while the TCRdb copy is restricted to in-frame clones and leaves out a portion. Among tens of thousands of clones, more than 90% were seen once, and the ten largest hold less than 3%. The specimen comprised unsorted PBMCs, sampled 3.7 years after starting antiretroviral therapy. Source of these receptors: a woman in her forties or fifties with HIV.

The J gene is TRBJ2-7, the V gene TRBV7-9; no clear D gene. CDR1 SEHNR and CDR2 FQNEAQ come from the germline V gene (reference sequence). Between the trimmed V and J ends, which lost 5 bases and 5 bases, there was a span of 10 bases. This CDR3 is 12 amino acids long. Written as DNA, the CDR3 is TGTGCCAGCAGCCACGAGTACCACGAGCAGTACTTC. This codes for CASSHEYHEQYF. Full variable domain (remainder filled in from reference TRBV7-9 and TRBJ2-7): DTGVSQNPRHKITKRGQNVTFRCDPISEHNRLYWYRQTLGQGPEFLTYFQNEAQLEKSRLLSDRFSAERPKGSFSTLEIQRTEQGDSAMYLCASSHEYHEQYFGPGTRLTVT.

V gene TRBV7-8 combines with J gene TRBJ2-5, with D perhaps TRBD2 (5 bases). This CDR3 region has 17 residues. V was shortened by 5 bases and J by 5 bases, with 24 bases between the two germline ends. Germline CDR1 and CDR2: SGHVS and FQNEAQ. The CDR3 reads CASSTSVGRVVRETQYF. The CDR3 nucleotides read TGTGCCAGCAGCACCTCGGTTGGGCGGGTGGTACGGGAGACCCAGTACTTC.

The rearrangement joins TRBV28 to TRBJ1-5; 7 bases agree with TRBD1. V lost 4 bases and J lost 6; bases outside the gene matches: 9. Per germline, CDR1 MDHEN and CDR2 SYDVKM. The CDR3 sequence is 15 residues long. The CDR3 protein is CASSSYRTGGQPQHF. The CDR3 DNA is TGTGCCAGCAGTTCCTATCGGACAGGCGGTCAGCCCCAGCATTTT.

This chain joins TRBV9 and TRBJ2-5; D might be TRBD2 (7 bases). The length of the CDR3 is 16 residues. V lost 0 bases to trimming and J lost 2 bases, with 14 bases between them. Germline V CDR1 and CDR2: SGDLS, YYNGEE. The CDR3 DNA sequence: TGTGCCAGCAGCGTAGGGACGGGGGGCCTTCAAGAGACCCAGTACTTC. Its translation is CASSVGTGGLQETQYF.

The V gene is TRBV7-8, the J gene TRBJ2-7; a weak D match, TRBD1 (5 bases). In germline, CDR1 is SGHVS, CDR2 FQNEAQ. The CDR3 has 14 residues. Between the trimmed V and J ends, which lost 3 bases and 2 bases, there was a span of 11 bases. The CDR3 bases are TGTGCCAGCAGCTTTCCGACAGAGGCCTACGAGCAGTACTTC. This codes for CASSFPTEAYEQYF.

The chain employs TRBV7-2 and TRBJ2-1; weak D call: TRBD2 (7 bases). V was clipped by 5 bases and J by 10 bases, with 15 bases between them. This CDR3 spans 13 amino acids. Germline V gene sequence: CDR1 SGHTA, CDR2 FQGNSA. CDR3 in DNA: TGTGCCAGCAGCATTTACACGGGGGGCGAGCAGTTCTTC. This gives the protein CASSIYTGGEQFF.

This clone was detected only a few times. V and J are TRBV7-9 and TRBJ2-7; D is ambiguous. V was shortened by 1 base and J by 6 bases, with 4 bases between the two germline ends. Germline lookup yields CDR1 SEHNR and CDR2 FQNEAQ (reference sequence). The CDR3 length is 11 residues. CDR3 sequence reads: CASSLGPEQYF. The CDR3 DNA reads TGTGCCAGCAGCTTAGGACCCGAGCAGTACTTC.

The chain joins TRBV6-6 to TRBJ2-3, with TRBD1 identical over 9 bases. Unmatched junction bases numbered 6, after V lost 4 bases and J lost 4 bases. CDR1 is MNHNY, CDR2 SVGAGI, per germline (reference sequence). The length of the CDR3 is 15 residues. CDR3 DNA: TGTGCCAGCAGTTCTATCACAGGGGGCCCAGATACGCAGTATTTT. Encoded protein: CASSSITGGPDTQYF.

The chain links TRBV19 to TRBJ2-2, with 12 bases lining up with TRBD2. V lost 5 bases to trimming and J lost 5 bases; unmatched junction nucleotides: 6. The CDR3 runs to 16 residues. Germline V lookup: CDR1 LNHDA, CDR2 SQIVND (reference sequence). CDR3 nucleotide sequence: TGTGCCAGTAGTTCTAGCGGGGGGGCATTGACCGGGGAGCTGTTTTTT. Its protein product is CASSSSGGALTGELFF.

This clone occurred once. The CDR3 DNA sequence: TGTGCCAGCAGCGGCATGATGGGACCGTCCGGTCCTGAAGCTTTCTTT. It translates to CASSGMMGPSGPEAFF. The rearrangement links TRBV7-8 to TRBJ1-1; weak D call: TRBD1 (5 bases). This CDR3 is built from 16 residues. Germline values: CDR1 SGHVS, CDR2 FQNEAQ. Trimming took off 5 bases at V and 6 bases at J, with 22 bases between the two ends. Looking up the rest from reference TRBV7-8 and TRBJ1-1 gives the full variable domain: GAGVSQSPRYKVAKRGQDVALRCDPISGHVSLFWYQQALGQGPEFLTYFQNEAQLDKSGLPSDRFFAERPEGSVSTLKIQRTQQEDSAVYLCASSGMMGPSGPEAFFGQGTRLTVV.

This sequence joins TRBV7-2 and TRBJ2-1; 7 nucleotides align to TRBD2. V was clipped by 5 bases and J by 1 base; unmatched bases: 5. CDR3 length: 15 amino acids. Germline CDR1 reads SGHTA; CDR2 reads FQGNSA. CDR3 coding DNA: TGTGCCAGCAGCCCGGGACTATCTTCCTACAATGAGCAGTTCTTC. It yields the protein CASSPGLSSYNEQFF.

The chain carries TRBV5-1 and TRBJ1-2; 8 bases are shared with TRBD1. With V trimmed by 7 bases and J by 5 bases, 10 bases remained unmatched. The CDR3 runs to 14 residues. CDR1 is SGHRS and CDR2 is YFSETQ in the germline V gene. In DNA form, the CDR3 reads TGCGCCAGCTCAGGACAGGGAGGAGGATATGGCTACACCTTC. Residues: CASSGQGGGYGYTF.

The chain is built from TRBV7-2 and TRBJ1-3; 8 bases line up with TRBD1. The V gene end was trimmed by 5 bases and the J gene end by 4 bases; junction bases not matched to a gene: 10. The V gene's germline CDR1 is SGHTA and CDR2 FQGNSA. This CDR3 has 16 residues. The DNA for the CDR3 is TGTGCCAGCAGCCGACTCCCCGGACAGGGAGGAAACACCATATATTTT. Translation gives CASSRLPGQGGNTIYF.

This chain connects TRBV12-5 to TRBJ1-5, with D perhaps TRBD1 (6 bases). The CDR3 runs 14 residues. Trimming cost V 7 bases and J 2 bases, with 12 bases left between them. Germline assignment: CDR1 LGHNT and CDR2 FRNRAP. The CDR3 spells CASVGGGRNQPQHF. The DNA of the CDR3 is TGTGCTAGTGTAGGGGGTGGGCGCAATCAGCCCCAGCATTTT.

The chain has TRBV6-1 and TRBJ2-7, with 15 bases lining up with TRBD2. Per the germline V gene, CDR1 is MNHNS and CDR2 is SASEGT. The CDR3 is 17 amino acids. After removal of 4 bases from V and 2 bases from J, the junction contained 6 bases not matched to a gene. The CDR3 bases are TGTGCCAGCAGTGGGGGGACTAGCGGGGGGTTTACCTACGAGCAGTACTTC. It yields the protein CASSGGTSGGFTYEQYF.

The genes are TRBV5-1 and TRBJ1-1, with D tentatively TRBD1 (5 bases). Germline assignment: CDR1 SGHRS and CDR2 YFSETQ. This CDR3 contains 16 residues. V was cut by 5 bases and J by 2 bases, with 19 bases left in between. The CDR3 DNA follows: TGCGCCAGCAGTATGGACCCGTTAAGGGGAAACACTGAAGCTTTCTTT. It codes for CASSMDPLRGNTEAFF.

This clone was counted between two and nine times. The chain employs TRBV2 and TRBJ2-7, with 7 bases that match TRBD2. The J segment lost 5 bases and the V segment lost 5 bases, leaving 9 bases of the junction unmatched. The CDR3 is 14 residues long. The germline V gene encodes CDR1 SNHLY and CDR2 FYNNEI. CDR3 coding DNA: TGTGCCAGCAGTTCACCCCTGGGACTACACGAGCAGTACTTC. Translating it yields CASSSPLGLHEQYF.

J is TRBJ2-7 and V is TRBV21-1; the table's TRBD2 call for D was not verified on the DNA. TRBV21-1 corresponds to a pseudogene. The CDR3 covers 14 residues. The chain's CDR3 is CASSKKPEGSGEYF. The CDR3, as DNA: TGTGCCAGCAGCAAAAAGCCGGAGGGTTCGGGTGAGTACTTC.

The V gene is TRBV7-6, the J gene TRBJ2-2; the D gene is possibly TRBD1 (6 bases). The CDR3 extends over 15 amino acids. V dropped 4 bases and J dropped 5 bases, with 14 bases sitting between them. Per the germline V gene, CDR1 is SGHVS and CDR2 is FNYEAQ. The DNA for the CDR3 is TGTGCCAGCAGCTCAGCCAAACAGGGAACCGGGGAGCTGTTTTTT. Its protein product is CASSSAKQGTGELFF. Filled out from reference TRBV7-6 and TRBJ2-2, the complete variable domain reads GAGVSQSPRYKVTKRGQDVALRCDPISGHVSLYWYRQALGQGPEFLTYFNYEAQQDKSGLPNDRFSAERPEGSISTLTIQRTEQRDSAMYRCASSSAKQGTGELFFGEGSRLTVL.

The V call is TRBV18, the J call TRBJ2-3; a possible D gene is TRBD1 (6 bases). The CDR3 is 15 residues long. Trimming left V 6 bases short and J 4 bases short, with 17 bases between. The germline V gene encodes CDR1 KGHSH and CDR2 LQKENI. This CDR3 reads CASSSGARGPDTQYF. The CDR3 coding sequence is TGTGCCAGCTCTTCTGGGGCCAGGGGCCCAGATACGCAGTATTTT.

Only one count was recorded for this clone. The genes are TRBV5-1 and TRBJ1-1; D uncertain. Trimming removed 0 bases at V and 5 bases at J, with 8 bases between. Per the germline V gene, CDR1 is SGHRS and CDR2 is YFSETQ. The CDR3 runs to 13 residues. As DNA, the CDR3 is TGCGCCAGCAGCTTGGACTACTCAACTGAAGCTTTCTTT. This sequence encodes CASSLDYSTEAFF.

V usage is TRBV5-4 and J usage is TRBJ2-2; D is perhaps TRBD1 or TRBD2 (7 bases each). V gave up 1 base and J gave up 6 bases, with 19 bases separating them. Germline V gene data show CDR1 as SGHNT and CDR2 as YYREEE (reference sequence). The CDR3 is made up of 17 amino acids. This CDR3 reads CASSLSRQGGAPGELFF. In DNA form, the CDR3 reads TGTGCCAGCAGCTTGTCCCGCCAGGGGGGGGCCCCCGGGGAGCTGTTTTTT.

V gene TRBV15 combines with J gene TRBJ2-1; D is uncertain. Germline V gene lookup returns CDR1 LNHNV and CDR2 YYDKDF (reference sequence). The germline V and J ends were trimmed by 4 bases and 7 bases, with 8 bases remaining between them. The CDR3 loop spans 12 amino acids. This CDR3 reads CATSTYGNEQFF. CDR3 sequence (DNA): TGTGCCACCAGCACATACGGGAATGAGCAGTTCTTC.

The rearrangement joins TRBV6-5 to TRBJ1-3; the D is unclear. V gave up 10 bases and J gave up 4 bases, with 11 bases separating them. From germline, CDR1 is MNHEY and CDR2 SVGAGI. This CDR3 has 12 amino acids. CDR3 DNA: TGTGCCACCTCGACGGGGGGAAACACCATATATTTT. It is translated as CATSTGGNTIYF.